This T cell receptor (beta chain) comes out of a study of blood T cell repertoires in COVID-19. Study-wide background: Samples came from the United States, Italy and Spain, spanning acute and convalescent COVID-19. Sources were T cells, B-cell-depleted T cells, or PBMCs; the material itself was cDNA or gDNA.

As originally analysed: The authors estimated nucleated cell counts from reference gene primer amplification. Some clones are missing from TCRdb's copy, which holds only in-frame ones; the method was immunoSEQ multiplex PCR. V and J calls and clone size follow that table, whereas D and trimming were derived from the DNA. The repertoire holds more than 200,000 clones, with about 85% as singletons. A Seattle source enrolled patients during active infection and followed them longitudinally. The V and J ends lost 0 bases and 6 bases respectively, with 13 bases between them. This CDR3 has 15 residues. The germline V gene encodes CDR1 LGHNA and CDR2 YSLEER.

Input material: peripheral blood. The TCR originated in a woman aged 50 to 65 with COVID-19, enrolled during active disease. The gene calls are TRBV4-3 and TRBJ2-3; TRBD2 is a possible D gene (5 bases). The CDR3 coding sequence is TGCGCCAGCAGCCAAGATTTAGTGACGGGGGATACGCAGTATTTT. Protein product: CASSQDLVTGDTQYF.